The 22 T cell receptor beta chains in this list originate from one sample, sequenced in a study of regulatory T cells in long-lasting Graves disease. Indicated time point: newly diagnosed GD, antithyroid drugs for less than 3 months. Making the TCR library involved RNA that had been extracted from PBMCs. Relying on iRepertoire HTBI primers and Arm-PCR of CDR3 regions, the team built TCR beta libraries. TCRdb ran MiXCR on the multiplex PCR reads and lists one entry per CDR3 protein. The sample yields roughly 530,000 distinct CDR3 sequences, around 15% seen once. This sample was also put to use in a study of T cells in Graves' hyperthyroidism and ophthalmopathy.

Sequenced material: peripheral blood mononuclear cells (PBMCs), taken at new diagnosis, from a patient treated with antithyroid drugs. The receptors were gathered from a woman aged 40 to 65 with Graves disease.

This chain connects TRBV10-3 to TRBJ2-2; D gene unclear. V lost 6 bases to trimming and J lost 7 bases, with 6 bases between them. This CDR3 contains 11 residues. Germline loops: CDR1 ENHRY, CDR2 SYGVKD. Written as DNA, the CDR3 is TGTGCCATCAGCGAGATCGGGGAGCTGTTTTTT. Amino acids: CAISEIGELFF.

At least ten counts were recorded for this clonotype. This chain connects TRBV20-1 to TRBJ1-1, with TRBD1 as a possible D gene (5 bases). CDR1 and CDR2 from the germline V gene are DFQATT and SNEGSKA (reference sequence). V lost 7 bases and J 2 bases, leaving 14 bases between the germline ends. The CDR3 is 13 amino acids. CDR3: CSGRRGGNTEAFF. DNA for the CDR3: TGCAGTGGCCGGCGGGGGGGTAACACTGAAGCTTTCTTT.

This clonotype has just a few counts. The rearrangement joins TRBV5-6 to TRBJ1-1; D remains ambiguous. V was pared by 5 bases and J by 2 bases, with 13 bases between. This CDR3 has 14 residues. CDR1 and CDR2 (germline): SGHDT, YYEEEE. This chain's CDR3 is CASSPDAANTEAFF. The CDR3, as DNA: TGTGCCAGCAGTCCGGACGCGGCAAACACTGAAGCTTTCTTT.

This clonotype was seen at least ten times. The chain links TRBV18 to TRBJ1-3; D gene unclear. Germline V CDR1 and CDR2: KGHSH, LQKENI. With 3 bases removed from V and 4 bases from J, the gap between germline ends came to 16 bases. The length of the CDR3 is 16 residues. The chain's CDR3 is CASSPFRVVTGNTIYF. Here the CDR3 DNA reads TGTGCCAGCTCACCCTTCCGTGTCGTAACGGGAAACACCATATATTTT.

This clonotype was counted at least ten times. This chain connects TRBV27 to TRBJ1-2; TRBD1 matches 8 bases. Trimming removed 3 bases from V and 4 bases from J; junction bases left unmatched: 7. Germline CDR1 and CDR2: MNHEY and SMNVEV (reference sequence). CDR3 length: 15 residues. CDR3 in amino acids: CASSLVPGGGYGYTF. DNA of the CDR3: TGTGCCAGCAGTTTGGTTCCAGGGGGCGGCTATGGCTACACCTTC.

The genes are TRBV7-8 and TRBJ1-3, with 7 nucleotides matching TRBD1. Trimming removed 2 bases from V and 1 base from J; junction bases left unmatched: 5. Looked up from germline, CDR1 is SGHVS and CDR2 is FQNEAQ. This CDR3 has 16 residues. CDR3 sequence reads: CASSLRAGGSGNTIYF. The DNA for the CDR3 is TGTGCCAGCAGCTTACGAGCAGGGGGTTCTGGAAACACCATATATTTT.

The V call is TRBV6-5, the J call TRBJ1-3; D uncertain. Between the trimmed V and J ends, which lost 2 bases and 0 bases, there was a span of 11 bases. The CDR3 covers 16 residues. Germline V CDR1 and CDR2: MNHEY, SVGAGI. CDR3 in amino acids: CASSYGPLSSGNTIYF. The CDR3 DNA sequence: TGTGCCAGCAGTTACGGGCCCCTCTCCTCTGGAAACACCATATATTTT.

This clonotype occurred a few times. The genes are TRBV3-1 and TRBJ1-5; D gene ambiguous. Trimming stripped 1 base from V and 0 bases from J, with 16 bases between. Germline V gene sequence: CDR1 LGHDT, CDR2 YNNKEL (reference sequence). The CDR3 loop spans 18 amino acids. CDR3 sequence (DNA): TGTGCCAGCAGCCAAGGCTTGACGGCTAAGTATAGCAATCAGCCCCAGCATTTT. Protein sequence: CASSQGLTAKYSNQPQHF.

This clonotype has ten or more counts. The chain combines TRBV4-1 with TRBJ2-1, with no clear D. This CDR3 is built from 14 residues. The V end lost 0 bases, the J end lost 9 bases, and 12 bases lay between the germline ends. Germline assignment: CDR1 MGHRA and CDR2 YSYEKL. The CDR3 DNA is TGCGCCAGCAGCCAAGATTGGGGAAAGGGTGAGCAGTTCTTC. This encodes CASSQDWGKGEQFF.

The J gene is TRBJ1-1, the V gene TRBV7-9; tentative D call: TRBD1 (6 bases). CDR3 length: 14 amino acids. Germline V gene data show CDR1 as SEHNR and CDR2 as FQNEAQ (reference sequence). V dropped 5 bases and J dropped 0 bases, with 10 bases sitting between them. Here the CDR3 reads CASSKTGMNTEAFF. The CDR3 DNA reads TGTGCCAGCAGCAAGACAGGTATGAACACTGAAGCTTTCTTT. Variable domain in full (rest from reference TRBV7-9 and TRBJ1-1): DTGVSQNPRHKITKRGQNVTFRCDPISEHNRLYWYRQTLGQGPEFLTYFQNEAQLEKSRLLSDRFSAERPKGSFSTLEIQRTEQGDSAMYLCASSKTGMNTEAFFGQGTRLTVV.

The V call is TRBV9, the J call TRBJ1-6; D call uncertain. The CDR3 contains 16 residues. CDR1 is SGDLS and CDR2 is YYNGEE in the germline V gene. V lost 4 bases, J lost 7 bases, and 18 bases lay in between. CDR3: CASSPTAGVGNSPLHF. CDR3 bases: TGTGCCAGCAGCCCCACGGCCGGGGTAGGGAATTCACCCCTCCACTTT. Filled out from reference TRBV9 and TRBJ1-6, the complete variable domain reads DSGVTQTPKHLITATGQRVTLRCSPRSGDLSVYWYQQSLDQGLQFLIQYYNGEERAKGNILERFSAQQFPDLHSELNLSSLELGDSALYFCASSPTAGVGNSPLHFGNGTRLTVT.

This clonotype was seen repeatedly, ten times or more. The V and J genes are TRBV11-3 and TRBJ2-3, with 8 bases fitting TRBD1. V trimming: 7 bases; J trimming: 5 bases; junction bases outside the gene matches: 8. Looked up from germline, CDR1 is SGHNT and CDR2 is YENEEA. The CDR3 spans 14 residues. Written as DNA, the CDR3 is TGTGCCAGCACCTACGGGACAGGAGAAGATACGCAGTATTTT. It codes for CASTYGTGEDTQYF.

This sequence joins TRBV5-1 and TRBJ2-1; TRBD2 matches 8 bases. Germline values: CDR1 SGHRS, CDR2 YFSETQ. V lost 1 base, J lost 5 bases, and 2 bases stayed unmatched. The CDR3 extends over 14 amino acids. CDR3: CASSLTSGNNEQFF. CDR3 coding DNA: TGCGCCAGCAGCTTGACTAGCGGTAACAATGAGCAGTTCTTC.

The rearrangement joins TRBV5-5 to TRBJ1-4; D possibly corresponds to TRBD1 (6 bases). Trimming pared 0 bases from V and 5 bases from J, leaving 14 bases between. The CDR3 extends over 16 amino acids. In germline, CDR1 is SGHKS, CDR2 YYEKEE (reference sequence). CDR3 protein: CASSLGRGQTNEKLFF. The DNA of the CDR3 is TGTGCCAGCAGCTTGGGCCGTGGACAGACAAATGAAAAACTGTTTTTT.

This clonotype was counted ten times or more. The chain carries TRBV2 and TRBJ2-1, with TRBD1 matching over 10 bases. This CDR3 region has 14 residues. Trimming at V came to 6 bases and at J to 2 bases, leaving 1 base not matched to a gene. Germline V gives CDR1 SNHLY, CDR2 FYNNEI. CDR3 protein: CASSGQGAYNEQFF. CDR3 coding DNA: TGTGCCAGCAGCGGACAGGGGGCCTACAATGAGCAGTTCTTC. Full variable domain (remainder filled in from reference TRBV2 and TRBJ2-1): EPEVTQTPSHQVTQMGQEVILRCVPISNHLYFYWYRQILGQKVEFLVSFYNNEISEKSEIFDDQFSVERPDGSNFTLKIRSTKLEDSAMYFCASSGQGAYNEQFFGPGTRLTVL.

In this sample, this clonotype turned up a few times. The chain recombines TRBV6-5 with TRBJ2-3; a possible D gene is TRBD1 (6 bases). The CDR3 totals 15 residues. Germline V lookup: CDR1 MNHEY, CDR2 SVGAGI. V was cut by 2 bases and J by 4 bases, with 13 bases left in between. CDR3 bases: TGTGCCAGCAGTTACGGCAGGGGTTTTTCAGATACGCAGTATTTT. Translating it yields CASSYGRGFSDTQYF.

This clonotype was seen at least ten times. This chain uses TRBV20-1 with TRBJ1-1; the D is unclear. Germline CDR1 and CDR2: DFQATT and SNEGSKA (reference sequence). Trimming stripped 6 bases from V and 4 bases from J, with 9 bases between. The CDR3 totals 11 residues. The CDR3 region is CSARSGTEAFF. CDR3 in DNA: TGCAGTGCCAGATCCGGCACTGAAGCTTTCTTT.

This clonotype was observed many times. The chain recombines TRBV5-1 with TRBJ2-5; D not resolved. The CDR3 length is 13 residues. Looked up from germline, CDR1 is SGHRS and CDR2 is YFSETQ. Trimming cost V 2 bases and J 5 bases, with 10 bases left between them. CDR3 bases: TGCGCCAGCAGCTTAGGTCCGGAGGAGACCCAGTACTTC. This translates into CASSLGPEETQYF.

V is TRBV20-1 and J is TRBJ1-4; tentative D call: TRBD1 (5 bases). Germline values: CDR1 DFQATT, CDR2 SNEGSKA (reference sequence). The CDR3 loop spans 13 amino acids. V shed 6 bases and J shed 5 bases, with 13 bases lying between them. CDR3 DNA sequence: TGCAGTGCGGGGTCGACAGCCAATGAAAAACTGTTTTTT. Its protein is CSAGSTANEKLFF.

Turning to this clonotype: This could be a read error, since a much larger clone is one nucleotide away. This chain links TRBV6-1 with TRBJ1-4; 9 bases map to TRBD1. V gave up 5 bases and J gave up 7 bases; unmatched junction bases: 2. There are 13 residues in the CDR3. The germline V gene has CDR1 MNHNS and CDR2 SASEGT. Here the CDR3 DNA reads TGTGCCAGCAGTCCGACAGGGGGTGAAAAACTGTTTTTT. Residues: CASSPTGGEKLFF.

This clonotype was seen many times. This sequence joins TRBV7-9 and TRBJ2-7; D is unresolved. The CDR3 is made up of 14 amino acids. Germline CDR1 SEHNR, CDR2 FQNEAQ (reference sequence). The V end was cut by 1 base, the J end by 2 bases, with 9 bases between. CDR3 DNA: TGTGCCAGCAGCTTAGACCCAAACACCTACGAGCAGTACTTC. It translates to CASSLDPNTYEQYF.

This clonotype was recorded many times. The chain uses TRBV20-1 and TRBJ2-7; 7 nucleotides align to TRBD2. CDR1 and CDR2 (germline): DFQATT, SNEGSKA (reference sequence). The junction had 8 bases not matched to a gene; V was cut back by 3 bases and J by 3 bases. The CDR3 sequence is 14 residues long. This CDR3 is CSARARGSSYEQYF. CDR3 DNA sequence: TGCAGTGCTAGGGCGCGGGGGTCGAGCTACGAGCAGTACTTC.